Following are 3 T cell receptor delta chains from one sample sequenced in a study of gammadelta T cells in human blood. TCRdb used CATT to re-call clones from the RT-PCR reads. The sample records fewer than 300 delta-chain clones, around 25% being singletons. Material for sequencing was Vgamma9Vdelta2 gamma-delta T cells from adult blood. The receptors here all came from a human donor.

In the case of this clone: This likely traces to a read error, being one base from a far larger clone. Other DNA sequences in the same sample also yield this CDR3. The gene calls are TRDV2 and TRDJ1; possible D gene TRDD3, 6 bases. Trimming cost V 1 base and J 3 bases, with 26 bases left between them. Germline V CDR1 and CDR2: GEAIGNYY, EKD. The CDR3 has 19 residues. CDR3 sequence reads: CACDTIRTTGTLEADKLIF. The CDR3 coding sequence is TGTGCCTGTGACACGATCCGAACTACTGGGACGCTGGAAGCCGATAAACTCATCTTT.

This clone has only a few counts. The protein held in TCRdb is that of a much larger clone and does not match this DNA's translation at residue 14, likely because of a read error; the protein shown is translated from the DNA. The chain joins TRDV2 to TRDJ3; TRDD3 matches 9 bases. Since TCRdb gives no J gene, matching the DNA to germline was used here to assign it. The germline gives CDR1 GEAIGNYY, CDR2 EKD. The CDR3 length is 19 residues. The CDR3 region is CACDPLTGGSSWDARQMFF. The CDR3, as DNA: TGTGCCTGTGACCCCCTTACTGGGGGAAGCTCCTGGGACGCCCGACAGATGTTTTTC.

With regard to this clone: The protein in TCRdb stems from a much larger clone and differs at residue 13 from this DNA's translation, likely a read error; here the protein is translated from the DNA. The chain couples TRDV2 to TRDJ1; D ambiguous. This CDR3 spans 16 amino acids. Germline lookup yields CDR1 GEAIGNYY and CDR2 EKD. As DNA, the CDR3 is TGTGCCTGTGACACCGTGGGTCTGGCTTACACCGATAACCTCATCTTT. Translation: CACDTVGLAYTDNLIF.